A single sample is the source of the 8 T cell receptor beta chains below, sequenced in a study of blood T cell repertoires in COVID-19. Generated by immunoSEQ multiplex PCR, the TCRdb table keeps only in-frame clones and is missing some. The data contain about 36,000 clones, about 85% of them seen just once; the ten biggest clones take up about 15%. Sequences were obtained from peripheral blood. All receptors come from a human donor in a cohort sampled during active COVID-19.

This clone came up a few times. DNA for the CDR3: TGTGCCAGCAGTGGAGGCGGACAGGGGGCCGGGGAGCTGTTTTTT. It codes for CASSGGGQGAGELFF. V is TRBV6-4 and J is TRBJ2-2, with TRBD1 identical over 10 bases. CDR1 is MRHNA, CDR2 SNTAGT, per germline. The V and J ends lost 4 bases and 6 bases, in that order; junction bases with no gene match: 5. This CDR3 comprises 15 residues.

The rearrangement links TRBV7-9 to TRBJ2-7; no clear D. This CDR3 has 12 residues. V was clipped by 3 bases and J by 5 bases, with 8 bases between them. Germline V CDR1 and CDR2: SEHNR, FQNEAQ (reference sequence). CDR3 nucleotides: TGTGCCAGCAGCTTCAGACTGGACGAGCAGTACTTC. Translated, it gives CASSFRLDEQYF.

This chain connects TRBV28 to TRBJ1-1; the match to TRBD1 covers 9 bases. Germline-derived CDR1 and CDR2 are MDHEN and SYDVKM. This CDR3 region has 13 residues. The trim removed 6 bases at V and 7 bases at J, leaving 6 bases unmatched. The CDR3 is CASRGTGPDEAFF. CDR3 DNA sequence: TGTGCCAGCAGGGGGACAGGGCCAGATGAAGCTTTCTTT.

The chain carries TRBV7-9 and TRBJ1-6; D gene unclear. Germline CDR1 reads SEHNR; CDR2 reads FQNEAQ (reference sequence). The CDR3 length is 15 residues. Trimming pared 1 base from V and 6 bases from J, leaving 10 bases between. CDR3 nucleotides: TGTGCCAGCAGCTTAGATCCCCTGTTTAATTCACCCCTCCACTTT. This sequence encodes CASSLDPLFNSPLHF.

This chain connects TRBV24-1 to TRBJ2-5; D may be TRBD2 (6 bases). This CDR3 spans 12 amino acids. In germline, CDR1 is KGHDR, CDR2 SFDVKD. With 10 bases removed from V and 2 bases from J, the gap between germline ends came to 10 bases. The CDR3 loop is CATGTAQETQYF. The CDR3 DNA is TGTGCCACTGGGACTGCACAAGAGACCCAGTACTTC.

The rearrangement uses TRBV5-7 and TRBJ2-5; TRBD2 matches at 12 bases. TRBV5-7 is identified as an open reading frame with a role that is uncertain. J was trimmed by 4 bases and V by 3 bases; bases with no gene match: 7. This CDR3 has 16 amino acids. CDR3 sequence (DNA): TGTGCCAGCAGCTGCCCTAGACTAGCGGGGGTAGAGACCCAGTACTTC. It translates to CASSCPRLAGVETQYF.

V and J are TRBV6-2 or TRBV6-3 and TRBJ1-1; D is unresolved. From germline, CDR1 is MNHEY and CDR2 SVGEGT. The CDR3 covers 15 residues. V was cut by 0 bases and J by 5 bases, with 13 bases left in between. CDR3 DNA: TGTGCCAGCAGTTACTCGTCTGCGAGATCGACTGAAGCTTTCTTT. Its translation is CASSYSSARSTEAFF.

V usage is TRBV7-9 and J usage is TRBJ1-3, with 12 bases fitting TRBD1. The germline V gene has CDR1 SEHNR and CDR2 FQNEAQ (reference sequence). CDR3 length: 18 amino acids. The V gene end was trimmed by 1 base and the J gene end by 0 bases; junction bases not matched to a gene: 4. DNA of the CDR3: TGTGCCAGCAGCTTAGAAGGGACAGGGGGCATCTCTGGAAACACCATATATTTT. Translating it yields CASSLEGTGGISGNTIYF.